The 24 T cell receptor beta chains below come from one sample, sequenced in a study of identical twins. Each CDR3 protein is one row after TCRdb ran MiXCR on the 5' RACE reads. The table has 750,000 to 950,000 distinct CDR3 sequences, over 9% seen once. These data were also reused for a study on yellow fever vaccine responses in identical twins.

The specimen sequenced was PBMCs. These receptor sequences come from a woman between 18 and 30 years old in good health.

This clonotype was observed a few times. The CDR3 bases are TGCAGTGCTAGCCCTAGCGGGAGGTTCGCCGGGGAGCTGTTTTTT. As protein: CSASPSGRFAGELFF. The chain has TRBV20-1 and TRBJ2-2, with TRBD2 matching 11 bases. CDR1 DFQATT and CDR2 SNEGSKA come from the germline V gene (reference sequence). CDR3 length: 15 residues. V was clipped by 3 bases and J by 6 bases; unmatched bases: 6.

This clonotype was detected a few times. The CDR3 reads CASSVQLPGPTWPNTGELFF. The CDR3 DNA is TGCGCCAGCAGCGTCCAGCTGCCAGGCCCAACTTGGCCGAACACCGGGGAGCTGTTTTTT. This chain links TRBV5-1 with TRBJ2-2; no firm D call. V was shortened by 4 bases and J by 0 bases, with 25 bases between the two germline ends. The germline gives CDR1 SGHRS, CDR2 YFSETQ. This CDR3 comprises 20 residues.

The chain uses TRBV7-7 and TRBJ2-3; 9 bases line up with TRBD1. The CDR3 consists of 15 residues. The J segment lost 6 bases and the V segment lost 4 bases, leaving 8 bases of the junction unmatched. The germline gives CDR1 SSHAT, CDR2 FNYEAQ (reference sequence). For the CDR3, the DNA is TGTGCCAGCAGCTCCCTACAGGGGGCAGTGGATACGCAGTATTTT. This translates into CASSSLQGAVDTQYF.

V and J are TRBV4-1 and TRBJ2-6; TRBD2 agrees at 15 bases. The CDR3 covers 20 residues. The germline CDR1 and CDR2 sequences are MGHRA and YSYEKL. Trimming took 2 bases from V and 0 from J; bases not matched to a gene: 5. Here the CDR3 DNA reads TGCGCCAGCAGCCAAAGGGGGACTAGCGGGGGGACCTCTGGGGCCAACGTCCTGACTTTC. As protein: CASSQRGTSGGTSGANVLTF.

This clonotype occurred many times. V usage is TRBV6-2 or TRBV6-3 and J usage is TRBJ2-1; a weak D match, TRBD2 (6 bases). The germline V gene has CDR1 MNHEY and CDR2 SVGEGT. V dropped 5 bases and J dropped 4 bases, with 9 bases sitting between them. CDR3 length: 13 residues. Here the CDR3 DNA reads TGTGCCAGCAGTCGGGACTTGTACAATGAGCAGTTCTTC. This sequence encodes CASSRDLYNEQFF.

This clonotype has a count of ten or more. The CDR3 DNA is TGTGCCAGCAGTTTCGGCGCTGAGCAGTTCTTC. As protein: CASSFGAEQFF. The chain uses TRBV12-3 or TRBV12-4 and TRBJ2-1, with unresolved D. Trimming cost V 3 bases and J 9 bases, with 6 bases left between them. The CDR3 is 11 amino acids.

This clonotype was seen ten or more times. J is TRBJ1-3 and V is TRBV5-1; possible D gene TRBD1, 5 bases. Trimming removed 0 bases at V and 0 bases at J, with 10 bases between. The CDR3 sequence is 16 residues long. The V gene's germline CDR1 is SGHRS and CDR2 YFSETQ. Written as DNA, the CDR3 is TGCGCCAGCAGCTTGGGGGGCACCTCCTCTGGAAACACCATATATTTT. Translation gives CASSLGGTSSGNTIYF.

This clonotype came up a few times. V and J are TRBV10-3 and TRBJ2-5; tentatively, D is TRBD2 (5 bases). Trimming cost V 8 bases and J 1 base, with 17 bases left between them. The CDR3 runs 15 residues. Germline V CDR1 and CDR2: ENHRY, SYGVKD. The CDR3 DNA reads TGTGCCATCGCCGGGGTGGGCAGCAGCCAAGAGACCCAGTACTTC. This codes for CAIAGVGSSQETQYF.

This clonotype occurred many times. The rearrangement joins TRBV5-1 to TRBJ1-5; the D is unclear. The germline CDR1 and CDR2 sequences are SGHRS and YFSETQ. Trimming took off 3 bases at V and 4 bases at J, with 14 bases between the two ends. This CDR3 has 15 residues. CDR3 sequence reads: CASSSGNGPNQPQHF. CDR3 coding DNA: TGCGCCAGCAGCTCGGGTAACGGGCCTAATCAGCCCCAGCATTTT.

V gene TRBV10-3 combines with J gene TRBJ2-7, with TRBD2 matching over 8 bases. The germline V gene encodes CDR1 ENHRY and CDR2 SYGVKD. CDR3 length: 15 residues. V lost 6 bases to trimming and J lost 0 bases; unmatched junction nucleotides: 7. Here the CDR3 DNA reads TGTGCCATCAGCCTGACTAGCGAGCCCTCCTACGAGCAGTACTTC. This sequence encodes CAISLTSEPSYEQYF.

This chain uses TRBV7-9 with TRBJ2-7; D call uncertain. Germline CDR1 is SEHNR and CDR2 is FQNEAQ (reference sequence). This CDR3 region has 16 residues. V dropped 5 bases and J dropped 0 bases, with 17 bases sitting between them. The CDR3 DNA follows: TGTGCCAGCAGCCCCAAGGTGGCGGTTAGCTCCTACGAGCAGTACTTC. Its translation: CASSPKVAVSSYEQYF.

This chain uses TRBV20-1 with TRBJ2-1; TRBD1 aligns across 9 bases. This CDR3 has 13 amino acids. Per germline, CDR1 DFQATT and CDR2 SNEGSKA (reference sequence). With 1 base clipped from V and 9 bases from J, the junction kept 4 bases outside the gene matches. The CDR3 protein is CSARGTGDFEQFF. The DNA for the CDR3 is TGCAGTGCTAGAGGGACAGGGGATTTTGAGCAGTTCTTC.

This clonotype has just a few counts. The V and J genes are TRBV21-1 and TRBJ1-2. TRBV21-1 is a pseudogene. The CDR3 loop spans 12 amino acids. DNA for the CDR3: TGTGCCAGCAAAAGGCCTTTCTATGGCTACACCTTC. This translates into CASKRPFYGYTF.

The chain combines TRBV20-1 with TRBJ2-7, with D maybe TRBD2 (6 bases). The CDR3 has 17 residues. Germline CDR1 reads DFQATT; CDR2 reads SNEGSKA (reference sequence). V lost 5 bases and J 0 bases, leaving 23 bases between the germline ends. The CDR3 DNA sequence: TGCAGTGCTGTCCCACCTACTAGAGCGGGCCTCTCCTACGAGCAGTACGTC. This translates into CSAVPPTRAGLSYEQYV.

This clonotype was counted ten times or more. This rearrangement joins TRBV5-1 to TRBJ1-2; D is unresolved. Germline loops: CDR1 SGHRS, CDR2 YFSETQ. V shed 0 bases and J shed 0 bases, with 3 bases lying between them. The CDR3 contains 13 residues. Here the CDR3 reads CASSLAANYGYTF. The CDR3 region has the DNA TGCGCCAGCAGCTTGGCAGCTAACTATGGCTACACCTTC.

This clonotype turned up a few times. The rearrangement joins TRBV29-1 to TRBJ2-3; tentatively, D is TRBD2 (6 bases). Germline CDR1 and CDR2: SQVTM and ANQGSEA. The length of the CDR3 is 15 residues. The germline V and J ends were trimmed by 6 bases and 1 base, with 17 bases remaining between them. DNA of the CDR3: TGCAGCGTCGTTGGGGAGGTTAGCCGCACAGATACGCAGTATTTT. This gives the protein CSVVGEVSRTDTQYF.

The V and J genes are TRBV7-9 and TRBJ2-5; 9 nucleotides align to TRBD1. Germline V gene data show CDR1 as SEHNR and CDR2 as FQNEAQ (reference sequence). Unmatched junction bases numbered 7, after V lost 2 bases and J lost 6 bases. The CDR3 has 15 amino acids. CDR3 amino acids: CASSLRTGDGKTQYF. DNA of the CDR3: TGTGCCAGCAGCTTAAGGACAGGGGATGGGAAGACCCAGTACTTC.

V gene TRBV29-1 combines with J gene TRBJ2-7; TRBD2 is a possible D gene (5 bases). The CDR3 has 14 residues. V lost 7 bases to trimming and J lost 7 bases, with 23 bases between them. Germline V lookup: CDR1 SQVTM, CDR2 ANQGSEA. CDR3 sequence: CSAVGGIRTGEQYF. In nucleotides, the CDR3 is TGCAGCGCCGTCGGCGGTATCAGGACGGGGGAGCAGTACTTC.

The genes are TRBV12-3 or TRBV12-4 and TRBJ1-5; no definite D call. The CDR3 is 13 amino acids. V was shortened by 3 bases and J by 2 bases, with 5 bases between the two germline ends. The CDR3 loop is CASSFVGNQPQHF. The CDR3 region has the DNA TGTGCCAGCAGTTTTGTGGGCAATCAGCCCCAGCATTTT.

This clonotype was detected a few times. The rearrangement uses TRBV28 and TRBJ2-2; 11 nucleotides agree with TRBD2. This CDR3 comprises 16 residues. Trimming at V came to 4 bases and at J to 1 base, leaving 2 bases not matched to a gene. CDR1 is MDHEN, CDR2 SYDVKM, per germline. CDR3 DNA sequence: TGTGCCAGCAGTTATAGCGGGAGGGGGAACACCGGGGAGCTGTTTTTT. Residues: CASSYSGRGNTGELFF.

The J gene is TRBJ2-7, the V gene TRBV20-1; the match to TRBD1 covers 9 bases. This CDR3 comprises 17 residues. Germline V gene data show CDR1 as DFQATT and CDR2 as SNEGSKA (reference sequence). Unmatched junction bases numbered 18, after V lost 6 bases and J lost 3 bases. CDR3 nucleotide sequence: TGCAGTGCGGAGGGAAGTACAGGGGGCGGCGGGAGCTACGAGCAGTACTTC. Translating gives CSAEGSTGGGGSYEQYF.

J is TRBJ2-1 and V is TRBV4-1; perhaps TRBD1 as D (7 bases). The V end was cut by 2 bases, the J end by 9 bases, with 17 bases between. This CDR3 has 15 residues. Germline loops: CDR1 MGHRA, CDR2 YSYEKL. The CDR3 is CASSQKEGQSSEQFF. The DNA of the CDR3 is TGCGCCAGCAGCCAAAAGGAGGGACAGAGTAGTGAGCAGTTCTTC.

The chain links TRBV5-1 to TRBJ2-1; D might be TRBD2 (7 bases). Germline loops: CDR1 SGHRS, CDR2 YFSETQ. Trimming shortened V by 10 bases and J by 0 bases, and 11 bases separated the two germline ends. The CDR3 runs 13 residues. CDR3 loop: CAERGGSYNEQFF. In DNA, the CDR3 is TGCGCCGAGAGGGGGGGCTCCTACAATGAGCAGTTCTTC.

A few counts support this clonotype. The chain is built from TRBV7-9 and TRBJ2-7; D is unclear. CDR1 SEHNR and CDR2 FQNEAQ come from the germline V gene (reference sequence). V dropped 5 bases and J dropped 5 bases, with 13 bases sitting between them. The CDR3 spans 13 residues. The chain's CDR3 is CASSANWAHEQYF. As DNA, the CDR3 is TGTGCCAGCAGCGCCAATTGGGCCCACGAGCAGTACTTC.